Included here is one T cell receptor (beta chain) sequence, with context. Each sample provided at least 5 micrograms of extracted total RNA. The entry originates in a study of blood T cells in healthy people across ages. Primers used in a second PCR of roughly 7 to 11 cycles were a sample-barcoded 5' primer and a J-beta primer mix. A 12-random-nucleotide template-switch adaptor tagged each cDNA molecule. TCRdb called the 5' RACE reads again in MiXCR, with one record for every CDR3 protein. This table has about 670,000 distinct CDR3 sequences, roughly 43% appearing once. Source material: blood. This TCR was sampled from a man older than 75 in good health.

This CDR3 reads CASKKGEGTQPQHF. DNA of the CDR3: TGTGCCAGCAAAAAGGGGGAGGGGACGCAGCCCCAGCATTTT. This chain joins TRBV2 and TRBJ1-5; a possible D gene is TRBD1 (6 bases). The CDR3 totals 14 residues. Germline V gives CDR1 SNHLY, CDR2 FYNNEI. V shed 7 bases and J shed 7 bases, with 17 bases lying between them.